A selection of T cell receptor beta chains follows, all from one sample in a study of Graves' ophthalmopathy and Graves' hyperthyroidism. TCRdb reprocessed the multiplex PCR reads with MiXCR, giving one entry per CDR3 protein. The data hold hundreds of thousands of distinct CDR3 sequences, with around 15% observed a single time. Sequenced input: blood. The receptor set was obtained from a woman aged 25 to 45 with Graves' ophthalmopathy. Both conserved end residues are part of each CDR3. For some rows the clone size is stated as once, few or many, or as a class when expanded; others skip it.

V | size | CDR3
TRBV6-2/TRBV6-3 | - | CASKQGGKVYEQYF
TRBV19 | many | CASSIQGTGELFF
TRBV6-1 | many | CASTLSGTLNF
TRBV6-5 | many | CASNLLAGEITDTQYF
TRBV5-1 | many | CASSGTGGTYEQYF
TRBV6-5 | many | CASSWGRDNSPLHF
TRBV7-3 | many | CASSSSGGTGELFF
TRBV15 | many | CATSRDISGGAETQYF
TRBV27 | many | CASSLAAGSPETQYF
TRBV18 | - | CASSPNRSGRNTEAFF
TRBV30 | many | CAWSVGSYEQYF
TRBV12-3/TRBV12-4 | many | CASISGTEAFF
TRBV10-3 | many | CAISELGTVNQPQHF
TRBV7-2 | many | CASSLALAGGTPYF
TRBV27 | many | CAGSARDVQETQYF
TRBV14 | many | CASSPRGNFPGDEQYF
TRBV6-5 | - | CASSVLGQGNQPQHF
TRBV30 | few | CAWSQPSGGLSSTDTQYF
TRBV20-1 | many | CSASASTGNTIYF
TRBV6-5 | - | CASSYSTASMNTEAFF
TRBV6-1 | many | CASSSQGATGHTGELFF
TRBV19 | many | CASIDRAGAEAFF
TRBV20-1 | - | CSARKDRGSGVYSNQPQHF
TRBV5-6 | once | CASSLGGVTSYEQYF
TRBV4-2 | few | CASSPTTARGYGYTF
TRBV5-1 | many | CASSLSNSGNTIYF
TRBV7-2 | - | CASSLDGGDQPQHF
TRBV27 | many | CASSLSSGGSSYEQYF
TRBV28 | many | CASSRSPGTANTEAFF
TRBV4-1 | - | CASSQADRNYGYTF
TRBV7-3 | many | CASSLKPGRGPQETQYF
TRBV20-1 | many | CSAREGGRVTEAFF
TRBV4-1 | many | CASSQTGTEAFF
TRBV28 | many | CASRPPPGLRERAFF
TRBV30 | many | CAWKGPNTEAFF
TRBV28 | many | CASSPPGPNTGELFF
TRBV5-1 | many | CASSLRTVNTGELFF
TRBV25-1 | - | CASSEWGGNGETQYF
TRBV28 | many | CASSLRAEYGYTF
TRBV18 | many | CASSPNDPYGYTF
TRBV6-5 | many | CASTVLAGPEEQYF
TRBV29-1 | - | CSSQAATGELFF
TRBV7-6 | many | CASSTQRPHPGELFF
TRBV7-9 | - | CASSWGQTPNYEQYF
TRBV19 | few | CASSPSGGAFGELFF
TRBV19 | many | CASRKGVTEAFF
TRBV7-2 | many | CASSLASPQETQYF